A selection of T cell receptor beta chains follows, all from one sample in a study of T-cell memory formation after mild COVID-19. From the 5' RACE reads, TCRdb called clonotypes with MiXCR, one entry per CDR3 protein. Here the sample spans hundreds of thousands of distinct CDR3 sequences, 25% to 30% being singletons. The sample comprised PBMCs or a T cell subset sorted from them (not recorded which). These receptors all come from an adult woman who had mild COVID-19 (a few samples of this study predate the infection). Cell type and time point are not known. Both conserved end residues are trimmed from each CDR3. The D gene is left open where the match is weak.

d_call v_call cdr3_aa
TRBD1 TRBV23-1 ASIQQGARSKNIQY
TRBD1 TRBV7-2 ASSRDRVNEQF
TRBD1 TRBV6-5 ASSQPDRGIDEQY
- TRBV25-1 ASSEWGVRDPRELF
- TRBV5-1 ASSLGPGPLGDGYT
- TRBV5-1 ASSLAVGSLTEAF
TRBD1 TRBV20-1 SARFQGAGEAF
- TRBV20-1 SARDGTGDLAKNIQY
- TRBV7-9 ASSLDPGTSQETQY
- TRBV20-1 SARAGGMGTEAF
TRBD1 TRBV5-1 ASSSGTGADQPQH
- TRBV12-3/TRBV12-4 ASSPLGRGAF
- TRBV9 ASRWGEQY
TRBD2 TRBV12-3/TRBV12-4 ASSGFGGEFYNEQF
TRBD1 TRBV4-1 ASRGTGKGYGYT
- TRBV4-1 ASSQSTGSIFKF
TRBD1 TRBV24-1 ATSAGTGDGNTIY
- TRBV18 ASTQGPNEQF
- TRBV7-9 ASSLPLGTAGAEAF
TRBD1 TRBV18 ASLGQAEQF
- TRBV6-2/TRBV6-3 ASSYDSQETQY
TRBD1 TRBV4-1 ASSSGARDRVREQY
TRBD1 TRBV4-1 ASSHPTGVHNEKLF
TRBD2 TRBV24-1 ATSRAGGRNEQF
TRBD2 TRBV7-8 ASSLIEGGASGYTGELF
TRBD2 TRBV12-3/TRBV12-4 ASRKAGVRNEQF
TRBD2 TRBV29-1 SVATSGKYEQY
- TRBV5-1 ASSLGGPQDEQY
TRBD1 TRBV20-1 SARDGTGVGKLF
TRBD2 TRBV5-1 ASSPAGSGGADEQF
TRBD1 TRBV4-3 ASSHSLSDRVISYEQY
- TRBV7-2 ASSLSVGSSSGEQY
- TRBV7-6 ASSSRKGYEQY
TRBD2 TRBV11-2 ASSPRPGTSGVLYEQY
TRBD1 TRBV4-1 ASSHTGTGVYEQY
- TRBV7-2 ASSLAGRAETQY
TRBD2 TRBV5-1 ASSYDPSGGARTGELF
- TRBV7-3 ASSITGQETQY
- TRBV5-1 ASSYQEISGANVLT
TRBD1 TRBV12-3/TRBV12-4 ASSYQGGGEAF
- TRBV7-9 ASSLVQLGAYGYT
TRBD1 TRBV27 ASRQGAGSPLH
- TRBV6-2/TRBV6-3 ASTLGTLGLRVEQF
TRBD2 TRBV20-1 SAPTSGGATYEQY
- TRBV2 ASSGDGGDEQF
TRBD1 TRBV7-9 ASSLMQGAGQY
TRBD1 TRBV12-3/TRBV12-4 ASRSTGGHTGELF
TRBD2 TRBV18 ASSPFSSGRASYEQY